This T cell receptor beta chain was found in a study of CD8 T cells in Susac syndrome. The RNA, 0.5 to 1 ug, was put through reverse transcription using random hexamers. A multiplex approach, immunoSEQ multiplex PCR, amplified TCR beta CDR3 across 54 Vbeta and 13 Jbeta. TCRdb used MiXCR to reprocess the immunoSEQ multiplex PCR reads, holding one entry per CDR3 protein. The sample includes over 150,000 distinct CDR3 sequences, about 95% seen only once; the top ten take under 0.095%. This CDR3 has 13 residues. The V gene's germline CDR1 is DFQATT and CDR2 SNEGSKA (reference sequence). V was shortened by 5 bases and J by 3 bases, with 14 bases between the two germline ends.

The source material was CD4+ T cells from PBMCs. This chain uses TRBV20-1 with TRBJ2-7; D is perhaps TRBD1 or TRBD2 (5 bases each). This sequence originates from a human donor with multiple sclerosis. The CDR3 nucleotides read TGCAGTGCTCTCGTGCCAGGGAGCTACGAGCAGTACTTC. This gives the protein CSALVPGSYEQYF.